A selection of T cell receptor beta chains follows, all from one sample in a study of blood T cell repertoires in COVID-19. The assay was immunoSEQ multiplex PCR, and TCRdb's table has in-frame clones only and misses some. The sample has some 30,000 clones, more than 70% seen once. Sequenced material: peripheral blood. The receptors were gathered from an elderly man with active COVID-19. The CDR3 runs from the conserved cysteine through the conserved F or W. A D gene is named only where the DNA matches it firmly. For some rows the clone size is stated as once, few or many, or as a class when expanded; others skip it.

D	V	J	size	DNA	CDR3
.	TRBV27	TRBJ1-1	.	TGTGCCAGCAGTTTATCTGCTCGGGGGGTTCCCCTAATATTAGACACTGAAGCTTTCTTT	CASSLSARGVPLILDTEAFF
TRBD1	TRBV18	TRBJ2-2	.	TGTGCCAGCTCACTGCTACAGGGGCGCGACACCGGGGAGCTGTTTTTT	CASSLLQGRDTGELFF
.	TRBV10-2	TRBJ2-2	.	TGCGCCAGCAGCTACCCTTTGCGGGGGCCTTCCCCAAACACCGGGGAGCTGTTTTTT	CASSYPLRGPSPNTGELFF
.	TRBV20-1	TRBJ1-1	.	TGCAGTGCTAGTAATCCAGGGTACACTGAAGCTTTCTTT	CSASNPGYTEAFF
.	TRBV2	TRBJ1-3	.	TGTGCCAGCAGTCAGTCGGGGAGCTCTGGAAACACCATATATTTT	CASSQSGSSGNTIYF
.	TRBV3-1/TRBV3-2	TRBJ1-3	.	TGTGCCAGCAGCCAAGGACAGGGAAACACCATATATTTT	CASSQGQGNTIYF
TRBD1	TRBV5-4	TRBJ1-6	.	TGTGCCAGCAGGAGGACAGGGCATGGGGGCTCCTATAATTCACCCCTCCACTTT	CASRRTGHGGSYNSPLHF
TRBD1	TRBV12-3/TRBV12-4	TRBJ1-2	.	TGTGCCAGCAGGCGCACAGGGGGCCAAGGCTACACCTTC	CASRRTGGQGYTF
TRBD1	TRBV7-6	TRBJ1-5	few	TGTGCCAGCAGCTTAGGGGGACAGGGCGACAATCAGCCCCAGCATTTT	CASSLGGQGDNQPQHF
.	TRBV5-5	TRBJ2-7	once	TGTGCCAGCAGCTTGGACAGTCCAAGCTCCTACGAGCAGTACTTC	CASSLDSPSSYEQYF
TRBD1	TRBV13	TRBJ2-5	few	TGTGCCAGCAGCGGCTCCGGGACAGGGTCGGAGACCCAGTACTTC	CASSGSGTGSETQYF
.	TRBV6-5	TRBJ1-3	.	TGTGCCAGCAGTCCCCAGGGGCGCTCTGGAAACACCATATATTTT	CASSPQGRSGNTIYF
.	TRBV4-1	TRBJ1-1	.	TGCGCCAGCAGCCCCCATGGGGCAAACTTGAACACTGAAGCTTTCTTT	CASSPHGANLNTEAFF
.	TRBV5-1	TRBJ1-1	.	TGCGCCAGCAGCTTGGAGCGCGACACTGAAGCTTTCTTT	CASSLERDTEAFF
TRBD1	TRBV3-1/TRBV3-2	TRBJ1-1	.	TGTGCCAGCAGCCAAGGGAGGACAGGGGAAAACACTGAAGCTTTCTTT	CASSQGRTGENTEAFF
.	TRBV7-7	TRBJ1-5	.	TGTGCTAGCAGCCCGATCTCTGGGGGGAGTCAGCCCCAGCATTTT	CASSPISGGSQPQHF
.	TRBV7-3	TRBJ1-6	.	TGTGCCAGCAGCTTGGAGGGTGGGTATAATTCACCCCTCCACTTT	CASSLEGGYNSPLHF
.	TRBV2	TRBJ2-1	.	TGTGCCAGCAGGGGCACTAGTGAGCAGTTCTTC	CASRGTSEQFF
TRBD1	TRBV7-2	TRBJ2-1	.	TGTGCCAGCAGCCAAACCGGGACAGGCTTCAATGAGCAGTTCTTC	CASSQTGTGFNEQFF
TRBD1	TRBV6-5	TRBJ2-1	.	TGTGCCAGCAGTAGACCACAGGGGGCGCGGGAGCAGTTCTTC	CASSRPQGAREQFF
.	TRBV9	TRBJ2-3	.	TGTGCCAGCAGCGTAGGTAGCGTTGCGACAGATACGCAGTATTTT	CASSVGSVATDTQYF
TRBD1	TRBV3-1/TRBV3-2	TRBJ1-6	.	TGTGCCAGCAGCCACGCTGGACAGGGGGGGTCCTATAATTCACCCCTCCACTTT	CASSHAGQGGSYNSPLHF
.	TRBV18	TRBJ2-6	once	TGTGCCAGCTCACTAAATCAGGGGCGGAGAGGGGCCAACGTCCTGACTTTC	CASSLNQGRRGANVLTF
.	TRBV3-1/TRBV3-2	TRBJ1-4	few	TGTGCCAGCAGCCAAGATCGTTTCGGTGAAAAACTGTTTTTT	CASSQDRFGEKLFF
.	TRBV10-2	TRBJ1-4	.	TGCGCCAGCAGGGAAGGGAGGTGGGATGAAAAACTGTTTTTT	CASREGRWDEKLFF
.	TRBV7-8	TRBJ2-7	.	TGTGCCAGCAGCTTAGATGGGCTTACCTACGAGCAGTACTTC	CASSLDGLTYEQYF
.	TRBV6-4	TRBJ1-1	.	TGTGCCAGATTGGGGGGATACACTGAAGCTTTCTTT	CARLGGYTEAFF
.	TRBV4-1	TRBJ2-2	.	TGCGCCAGCAGCCAAGTGACCAGGGTCTACACCGGGGAGCTGTTTTTT	CASSQVTRVYTGELFF
TRBD1	TRBV6-5	TRBJ1-1	.	TGTGCCAGCGGCAAGGACAGGGGCGACACTGAAGCTTTCTTT	CASGKDRGDTEAFF
TRBD1	TRBV19	TRBJ1-2	.	TGTGCCAGTGCTACAGGGGGGGCTGCTAACTATGGCTACACCTTC	CASATGGAANYGYTF
TRBD1	TRBV19	TRBJ1-6	.	TGTGCCAGTAGTCCTAAACAGGGGGATGATTCACCCCTCCACTTT	CASSPKQGDDSPLHF
TRBD2	TRBV7-6	TRBJ2-5	.	TGTGCCAGCAGCTTAGTCTCCCTAGCGGGGGGGCAAGAGACCCAGTACTTC	CASSLVSLAGGQETQYF
TRBD2	TRBV6-6	TRBJ2-3	.	TGTGCCAGCAGCCGCGCCGGCGGACTAGCGGGGGGGAGGGGCACAGATACGCAGTATTTT	CASSRAGGLAGGRGTDTQYF
TRBD1	TRBV10-2	TRBJ1-1	.	TGCGCCAGCTCGGGACAGGGGGGAACTGAAGCTTTCTTT	CASSGQGGTEAFF
TRBD2	TRBV5-6	TRBJ2-1	.	TGTGCCAGCAGCACCTCGATAGCGGGGGTCTACAATGAGCAGTTCTTC	CASSTSIAGVYNEQFF
TRBD2	TRBV27	TRBJ2-7	.	TGTGCCAGCAGCAGACTAGCGGGGAGCTCCTACGAGCAGTACTTC	CASSRLAGSSYEQYF
TRBD1	TRBV15	TRBJ2-1	once	TGTGCCACCAGCAGAGAACGGACAGGGCCCTACAATGAGCAGTTCTTC	CATSRERTGPYNEQFF
TRBD1	TRBV6-5	TRBJ1-1	.	TGTGCCAGCAGGCTTGACAGGGGACTCGAAGCTTTCTTT	CASRLDRGLEAFF
.	TRBV11-2	TRBJ1-6	.	TGTGCCAGCAGCTTATCCCCACTTACTAATTCACCCCTCCACTTT	CASSLSPLTNSPLHF
.	TRBV9	TRBJ2-4	.	TGTGCCAGCAGCGTAGAAGCAGGGGCTGCCAAAAACATTCAGTACTTC	CASSVEAGAAKNIQYF
TRBD2	TRBV9	TRBJ2-5	.	TGTGCCAGCAGCGTAGGTCTCATCGGGGGGGGCAACCAAGAGACCCAGTACTTC	CASSVGLIGGGNQETQYF
.	TRBV5-4	TRBJ2-1	.	TGTGCCAGCAGCTTTGGAGGGGGCGCCTCAGGTGAGCAGTTCTTC	CASSFGGGASGEQFF
.	TRBV6-4	TRBJ1-2	once	TGTGCCAGCAGTGCTACGTTTCCCGGGACAACCTATGGCTACACCTTC	CASSATFPGTTYGYTF
.	TRBV12-3/TRBV12-4	TRBJ1-4	.	TGTGCCAGCAGTTATACTCTCGGAAAACTGTTTTTT	CASSYTLGKLFF
.	TRBV10-3	TRBJ2-1	.	TGTGCCATCAAATTTAACGGCGGGGCGGCTGAGCAGTTCTTC	CAIKFNGGAAEQFF
TRBD1	TRBV20-1	TRBJ1-2	once	TGCAGTGCTAGTGGGACAGCGATTGGCTACACCTTC	CSASGTAIGYTF
TRBD2	TRBV10-1	TRBJ2-1	.	TGCGCCAGCAGCGACGGTGTTAGCGGGGCCGACGGTCCGTACAATGAGCAGTTCTTC	CASSDGVSGADGPYNEQFF
.	TRBV5-1	TRBJ1-6	once	TGCGCCAGCAGCTTGGATAGCGGCCGACCCCCTTCACCCCTCCACTTT	CASSLDSGRPPSPLHF
.	TRBV30	TRBJ1-2	.	TGTGCCTGGAGTCAGCGTAACTATGGCTACACCTTC	CAWSQRNYGYTF
TRBD2	TRBV7-6	TRBJ2-7	once	TGTGCCAGCAGCCGCCGTCACGGGGGGGAATACGAGCAGTACTTC	CASSRRHGGEYEQYF
.	TRBV24-1	TRBJ1-6	.	TGTGCCACCAGTGATTGGGCAGGCAAGGGAGTCGGGGGTTCACCCCTCCACTTT	CATSDWAGKGVGGSPLHF
.	TRBV6-1	TRBJ1-2	.	TGTGCCAGCAGTGAGACAGTAAACTATGGCTACACCTTC	CASSETVNYGYTF
.	TRBV5-1	TRBJ1-1	.	TGCGCCAGCAGCTTGGCAGGGGCCTCCCTTGAAGCTTTCTTT	CASSLAGASLEAFF
.	TRBV7-9	TRBJ1-5	few	TGTGCCAGCAGCTTAGATGCGGGGAACAATCAGCCCCAGCATTTT	CASSLDAGNNQPQHF
TRBD1	TRBV7-9	TRBJ2-1	.	TGTGCCAGCAGCCCGGGACAGTCTTACAATGAGCAGTTCTTC	CASSPGQSYNEQFF